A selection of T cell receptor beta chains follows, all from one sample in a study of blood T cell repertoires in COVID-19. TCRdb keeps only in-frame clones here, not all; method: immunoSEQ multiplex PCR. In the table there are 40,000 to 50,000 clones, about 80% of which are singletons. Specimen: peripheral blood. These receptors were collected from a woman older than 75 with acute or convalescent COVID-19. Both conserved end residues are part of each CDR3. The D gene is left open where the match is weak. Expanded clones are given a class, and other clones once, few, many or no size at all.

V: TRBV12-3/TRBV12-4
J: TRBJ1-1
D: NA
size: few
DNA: TGTGCCAGCAGTTTATGGCAGGGGCCTGAAGCTTTCTTT
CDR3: CASSLWQGPEAFF

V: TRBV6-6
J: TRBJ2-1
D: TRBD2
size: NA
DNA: TGTGCCAGCGAAAAAGCGGGGGGCCCCTACAATGAGCAGTTCTTC
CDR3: CASEKAGGPYNEQFF

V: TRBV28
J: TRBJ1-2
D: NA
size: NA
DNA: TGTGCCAGCAGCCTGGACAGCTTCTATGGCTACACCTTC
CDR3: CASSLDSFYGYTF

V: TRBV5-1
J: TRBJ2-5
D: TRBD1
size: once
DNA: TGCGCCAGCAGCCCGACAGGGTCGGGGGAGACCCAGTACTTC
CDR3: CASSPTGSGETQYF

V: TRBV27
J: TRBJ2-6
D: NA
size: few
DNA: TGTGCCAGCAGTTTATCCGGGTCCCCCTCTGGGGCCAACGTCCTGACTTTC
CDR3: CASSLSGSPSGANVLTF

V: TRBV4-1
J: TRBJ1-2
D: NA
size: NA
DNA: TGCGCCAGCAGTAGGGCTACAACGACAGGCTATTATGGCTACACCTTC
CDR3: CASSRATTTGYYGYTF

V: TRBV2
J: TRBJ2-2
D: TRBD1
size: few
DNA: TGTGCCAGCAGTCCCTCGCGGACAGGGGACACCGGGGAGCTGTTTTTT
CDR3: CASSPSRTGDTGELFF

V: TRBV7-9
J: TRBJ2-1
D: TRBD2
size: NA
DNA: TGTGCCAGCAGCTTAGCGCGGGGGTTTAGCGGGGTAAACAATGAGCAGTTCTTC
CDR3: CASSLARGFSGVNNEQFF

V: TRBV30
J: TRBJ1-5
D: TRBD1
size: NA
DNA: TGTGCCTGGAGCCTGACAGGGGGCAATCAGCCCCAGCATTTT
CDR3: CAWSLTGGNQPQHF

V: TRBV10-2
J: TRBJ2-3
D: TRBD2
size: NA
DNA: TGCGCCAGCAGTGGGAGACTAGCGGACTACACAGATACGCAGTATTTT
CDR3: CASSGRLADYTDTQYF

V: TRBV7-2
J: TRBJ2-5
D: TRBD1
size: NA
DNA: TGTGCCAGCAGCTCCCCAGGGGGCGTAGGAGAGACCCAGTACTTC
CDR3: CASSSPGGVGETQYF

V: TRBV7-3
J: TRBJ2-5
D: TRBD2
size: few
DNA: TGTGCCAGCAGCCCAGAGGGACTAGCGGGGATAGAGACCCAGTACTTC
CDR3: CASSPEGLAGIETQYF

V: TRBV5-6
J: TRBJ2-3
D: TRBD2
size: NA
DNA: TGTGCCAGCAACCTAGAGGGGACTAGCGGGCAGTATTTT
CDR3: CASNLEGTSGQYF

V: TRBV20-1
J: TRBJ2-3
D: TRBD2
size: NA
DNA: TGCAGTGCTAGTTGGTCGGGGCTTGATCAGGGGACTAGACTACATACGCAGTATTTT
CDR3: CSASWSGLDQGTRLHTQYF

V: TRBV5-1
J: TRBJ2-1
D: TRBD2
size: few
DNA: TGCGCCAGCAGCTTGAGGAAAGCGGGGGCATTTAGCTCCTACAATGAGCAGTTCTTC
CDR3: CASSLRKAGAFSSYNEQFF

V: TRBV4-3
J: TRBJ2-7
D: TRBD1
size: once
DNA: TGCGCCAGCAGCCAAGGGGACAGGGGTTGGTACGAGCAGTACTTC
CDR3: CASSQGDRGWYEQYF

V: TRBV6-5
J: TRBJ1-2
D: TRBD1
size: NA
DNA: TGTGCCAGCAGCCTGGGACAGGGGGACTATGGCTACACCTTC
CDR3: CASSLGQGDYGYTF

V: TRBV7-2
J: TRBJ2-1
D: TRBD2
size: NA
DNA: TGTGCCAGCAGCTTAGCCATCTACTCGCGGGGGGCTTCCAACCCCCCGGCGTTCTTC
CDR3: CASSLAIYSRGASNPPAFF

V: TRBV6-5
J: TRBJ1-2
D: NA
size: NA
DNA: TGTGCCAGCAGTCCCGTTTATGGCTACACCTTC
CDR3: CASSPVYGYTF

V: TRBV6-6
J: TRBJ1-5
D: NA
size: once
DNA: TGTGCCAGCAGCAATAGCAATCAGCCCCAGCATTTT
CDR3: CASSNSNQPQHF

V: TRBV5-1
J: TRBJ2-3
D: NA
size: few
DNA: TGCGCCAGCAGCCCCGGGATCAGCCAAGATACGCAGTATTTT
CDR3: CASSPGISQDTQYF

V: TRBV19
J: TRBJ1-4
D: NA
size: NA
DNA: TGTGCCAGTTCTTCTTACAGGGCAACTAATGAAAAACTGTTTTTT
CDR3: CASSSYRATNEKLFF

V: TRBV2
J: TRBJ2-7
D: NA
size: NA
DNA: TGTGCCAGCAGTCGACTGAGCTACGAGCAGTACTTC
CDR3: CASSRLSYEQYF

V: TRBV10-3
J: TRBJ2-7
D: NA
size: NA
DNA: TGTGCCATCAGTGAGTCGCGGGTAGGCGAGCAGTACTTC
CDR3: CAISESRVGEQYF

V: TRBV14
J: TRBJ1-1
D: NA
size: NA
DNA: TGTGCCAGCAGCCGGGGGGGGCGCGGGGAAGCTTTCTTT
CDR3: CASSRGGRGEAFF

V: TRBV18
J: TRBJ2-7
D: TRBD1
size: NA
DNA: TGTGCCAGCTCAACCCGGGACAGGGGACCCGAGCAGTACTTC
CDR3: CASSTRDRGPEQYF

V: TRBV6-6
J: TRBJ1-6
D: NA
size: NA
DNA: TGTGCCAACCGATTGGAGGGTAATTCACCCCTCCACTTT
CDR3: CANRLEGNSPLHF

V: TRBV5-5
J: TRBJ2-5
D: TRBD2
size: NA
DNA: TGTGCCAGCAGCTTGAGACTAGCGGAGACCCAGTACTTC
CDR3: CASSLRLAETQYF

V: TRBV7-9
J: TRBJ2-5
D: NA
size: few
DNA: TGTGCCAGCAGCTTAGTTCAGGCTAAAGAGACCCAGTACTTC
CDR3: CASSLVQAKETQYF

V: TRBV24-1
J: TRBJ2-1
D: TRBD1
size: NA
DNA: TGTGCCACCACTAATTCCGGGACAGGGTACAATGAGCAGTTCTTC
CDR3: CATTNSGTGYNEQFF

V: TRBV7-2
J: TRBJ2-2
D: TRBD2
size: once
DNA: TGTGCCAGCAGCTTTCCGGGGGGGGTAAACACCGGGGAGCTGTTTTTT
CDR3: CASSFPGGVNTGELFF

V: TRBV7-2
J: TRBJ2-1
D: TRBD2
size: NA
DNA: TGTGCCAGCAGCCGGGGGGACTACAATGAGCAGTTCTTC
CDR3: CASSRGDYNEQFF

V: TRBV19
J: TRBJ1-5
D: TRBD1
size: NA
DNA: TGTGCCACGGGGGCGCAGGGGGCCTCTGGCAGCAATCAGCCCCAGCATTTT
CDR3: CATGAQGASGSNQPQHF

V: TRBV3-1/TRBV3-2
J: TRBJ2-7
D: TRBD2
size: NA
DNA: TGTGCCAGCAGCCTGCGGGGGGTATACGAGCAGTACTTC
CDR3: CASSLRGVYEQYF

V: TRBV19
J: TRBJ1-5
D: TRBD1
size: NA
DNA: TGTGCCAGTAGGCCGACAGGGTCCAATCAGCCCCAGCATTTT
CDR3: CASRPTGSNQPQHF

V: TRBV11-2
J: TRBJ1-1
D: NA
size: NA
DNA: TGTGCCAGCAGCTTGGACAGCTGGAACACTGAAGCTTTCTTT
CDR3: CASSLDSWNTEAFF

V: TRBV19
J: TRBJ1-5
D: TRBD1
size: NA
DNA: TGTGCCAGTAGCGGGACAGGGCTCAATCAGCCCCAGCATTTT
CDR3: CASSGTGLNQPQHF

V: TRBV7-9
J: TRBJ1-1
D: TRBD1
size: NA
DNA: TGTGCCAGCAGCTGGGACAGGAACACTGAAGCTTTCTTT
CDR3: CASSWDRNTEAFF